Included here is one T cell receptor delta chain sequence, with context. Its specificity is not known. A read error may explain this, as a much larger clone is one base away. The CDR3 has 16 residues. Trimming removed 1 base at V and 5 bases at J, with 17 bases between. Germline V CDR1 and CDR2: TSWWSYY, QGS. The sorted cells were CD3+ Vdelta1+ Vdelta2- thymocytes from alphabeta-depleted thymus. Sorted Vdelta1+ thymocytes were about 97% to 99.6% pure. This specimen belongs to a study of Vδ1+ human thymocytes. Regarding the study as a whole: Thymic delta-chain repertoires held 15% to 20% Vdelta2 sequences and few Vdelta3, despite high sort purity. Bulk repertoire data may be misinterpreted because of unexpected Vdelta2 sequences. Thymic TRG and TRD repertoires appeared highly polyclonal.

Sequences come from RNA converted to cDNA by reverse transcription. CDR3 amplicons came from multiplex PCR with pooled V-gene forward and constant-region reverse primers. TCRdb fed the multiplex PCR reads into CATT to redo clone calling. The sample lists 23,000 or so delta-chain clones; approximately 30% were seen once. The TCR originated in a boy in the first two years of life who had congenital heart surgery. This rearrangement joins TRDV1 to TRDJ1; D is perhaps TRDD3 (6 bases). Sequencing was done on a sample of Vdelta1+ gamma-delta thymocytes from the thymus. As to subset: FACS-sorted CD3+ TCRalphabeta- TCRVdelta1+ TCRVdelta2- thymocytes. This CDR3 reads CALGEPASVLGDKLIF. CDR3 DNA: TGTGCTCTTGGGGAACCAGCATCCGTTCTGGGGGATAAACTCATCTTT.